A selection of T cell receptor beta chains follows, all from one sample in a study of cytomegalovirus exposure and HLA in healthy donors. Measured with immunoSEQ multiplex PCR; TCRdb has only the in-frame clones, and not every one. The table has under 200,000 clones, approximately 86% seen once. Sequences were obtained from PBMCs. The receptors here all came from a woman in her 30s in good health and CMV-seronegative. CDR3s include the opening cysteine and the closing phenylalanine or tryptophan. Each record gives: V gene, D gene, clone size, J gene, CDR3 protein, CDR3 DNA. The D gene is left open where the match is weak. Size is omitted from some rows. Given values are once, few, many or a class for expanded clones.

TRBV2,TRBD1,.,TRBJ2-7,CASSQSPGQGVYEQYF,TGTGCCAGCAGCCAGAGCCCGGGACAGGGGGTCTACGAGCAGTACTTC
TRBV15,TRBD1,.,TRBJ2-3,CATSRDRQGADTQYF,TGTGCCACCAGCAGAGACCGACAGGGGGCAGATACGCAGTATTTT
TRBV14,.,.,TRBJ1-2,CASSQGSSYGYTF,TGTGCCAGCAGCCAAGGGTCGAGCTATGGCTACACCTTC
TRBV6-5,.,.,TRBJ2-1,CASSLSGPSYNEQFF,TGTGCCAGCAGCCTCAGCGGGCCCTCCTACAATGAGCAGTTCTTC
TRBV7-9,TRBD2,.,TRBJ2-1,CASSPWGLAGSYNEQFF,TGTGCCAGCAGCCCTTGGGGACTAGCGGGATCTTACAATGAGCAGTTCTTC
TRBV19,.,once,TRBJ1-2,CASSIWGDGYTF,TGTGCCAGTAGTATCTGGGGAGATGGCTACACCTTC
TRBV10-1,TRBD2,.,TRBJ2-1,CASSRTSGNNEQFF,TGCGCCAGCTCCCGGACTAGCGGAAACAATGAGCAGTTCTTC
TRBV5-1,TRBD2,.,TRBJ2-2,CASSSIAGTGELFF,TGCGCCAGCAGCTCGATAGCGGGGACCGGGGAGCTGTTTTTT
TRBV28,.,few,TRBJ1-1,CASSTRSEAFF,TGTGCCAGCAGCACTCGCTCTGAAGCTTTCTTT
TRBV7-2,.,.,TRBJ1-1,CASSLRGGTNTEAFF,TGTGCCAGCAGCCTACGGGGAGGGACTAACACTGAAGCTTTCTTT
TRBV5-1,.,.,TRBJ1-4,CASRREIGDEKLFF,TGCGCCAGCAGACGGGAAATTGGGGATGAAAAACTGTTTTTT
TRBV7-6,TRBD2,.,TRBJ2-7,CASSSRPGGYEQYF,TGTGCCAGCAGCTCGCGTCCGGGAGGCTACGAGCAGTACTTC
TRBV28,.,once,TRBJ2-3,CASSPASGYTDTQYF,TGTGCCAGCAGTCCCGCTAGTGGTTACACAGATACGCAGTATTTT
TRBV7-7,TRBD2,.,TRBJ2-5,CASSLGRVAGETQYF,TGTGCTAGCAGCTTAGGACGAGTAGCGGGAGAGACCCAGTACTTC
TRBV28,.,.,TRBJ1-4,CASSQNEKLFF,TGTGCCAGCAGCCAAAATGAAAAACTGTTTTTT
TRBV15,.,.,TRBJ1-1,CATSTGGDMMNTEAFF,TGTGCCACAAGTACCGGGGGGGACATGATGAACACTGAAGCTTTCTTT
TRBV5-1,TRBD1,.,TRBJ1-1,CASSWRDSMNTEAFF,TGCGCCAGCAGCTGGAGGGACAGCATGAACACTGAAGCTTTCTTT
TRBV7-7,TRBD1,.,TRBJ1-2,CASSLPPWTGTFYGYTF,TGTGCTAGCAGCTTACCCCCATGGACAGGGACGTTCTATGGCTACACCTTC
TRBV28,.,.,TRBJ1-4,CASSLGLKGEKLFF,TGTGCCAGCAGTTTGGGACTAAAAGGGGAAAAACTGTTTTTT
TRBV29-1,.,.,TRBJ1-1,CSVGAGGNTEAFF,TGCAGCGTGGGGGCGGGGGGGAACACTGAAGCTTTCTTT
TRBV19,TRBD2,once,TRBJ2-7,CASSITAGGPGEQYF,TGTGCCAGTAGTATTACGGCGGGAGGTCCGGGCGAGCAGTACTTC
TRBV19,.,.,TRBJ1-5,CASKGWGQPQHF,TGTGCCAGTAAGGGGTGGGGTCAGCCCCAGCATTTT
TRBV6-5,.,.,TRBJ2-2,CASSWSPGEVTGELFF,TGTGCCAGCAGTTGGAGCCCGGGAGAGGTCACCGGGGAGCTGTTTTTT
TRBV7-9,TRBD1,few,TRBJ2-7,CASSTKGAREQYF,TGTGCCAGCAGCACTAAGGGGGCACGGGAGCAGTACTTC
TRBV9,TRBD1,.,TRBJ1-2,CASSKDRVNYGYTF,TGTGCCAGCAGCAAAGACAGGGTTAACTATGGCTACACCTTC
TRBV7-9,.,.,TRBJ1-1,CASSYTTGGPTEAFF,TGTGCCAGCAGCTATACGACCGGGGGTCCCACTGAAGCTTTCTTT
TRBV27,.,.,TRBJ1-6,CASTTAPLHF,TGTGCCTCAACTACGGCGCCCCTCCACTTT
TRBV10-2,TRBD1,.,TRBJ2-5,CASTGTGRFQETQYF,TGCGCCAGCACCGGGACAGGGAGATTCCAAGAGACCCAGTACTTC
TRBV5-1,.,.,TRBJ2-7,CASSLEPASAGKQYF,TGCGCCAGCAGCTTGGAGCCGGCCTCCGCGGGGAAGCAGTACTTC
TRBV6-6,.,.,TRBJ1-5,CASSYSGGYSNQPQHF,TGTGCCAGCAGTTACTCGGGAGGTTATAGCAATCAGCCCCAGCATTTT
TRBV30,TRBD1,.,TRBJ2-3,CAWSLGGSDTQYF,TGTGCCTGGAGCCTAGGGGGCTCGGATACGCAGTATTTT
TRBV6-4,TRBD2,few,TRBJ2-3,CASSDSTSGEADTQYF,TGTGCCAGCAGTGACTCGACTAGCGGGGAGGCTGATACGCAGTATTTT
TRBV6-6,.,.,TRBJ2-7,CASSYGGHAYSYEQYF,TGTGCCAGCAGTTACGGGGGACACGCTTACTCCTACGAGCAGTACTTC
TRBV11-1,TRBD2,.,TRBJ2-2,CASSSWEGMNTGELFF,TGTGCCAGCAGCTCATGGGAGGGGATGAACACCGGGGAGCTGTTTTTT
TRBV20-1,.,once,TRBJ2-1,CSEWGDNEQFF,TGCAGTGAATGGGGGGACAATGAGCAGTTCTTC